One and the same sample provided the 22 T cell receptor beta chains below, sequenced in a study of cytomegalovirus exposure and HLA in healthy donors (dated by TCRdb to between 2016 and 2019). The library relied on the immunoSEQ multiplex PCR assay. For the multiplex PCR, a mixture combining 60 forward primers for TCR Vbeta segments and 13 reverse primers for TCR Jbeta segments was used. TCRdb re-hosts the immuneACCESS table, in-frame sequences only. Its copies lack some clones; in the studies checked, an unresolved V gene accounts for under half of them, and the cause for the rest is not known. For this sample there are 100,000 to 150,000 clones; 15% to 19% appear just once. The top ten constitute roughly 2% of the sample. The sequenced material came from PBMCs. The receptors were sampled from a woman in her late teens or twenties in good health and CMV-seronegative.

The rearrangement joins TRBV30 to TRBJ1-2; D might be TRBD1 (5 bases). Trimming removed 8 bases from V and 2 bases from J, with 12 bases in between. The CDR3 has 12 residues. CDR1 is GTSNPN and CDR2 is SVGIG in the germline V gene (reference sequence). DNA for the CDR3: TGTGCCGGGACGGTGTGGAACTATGGCTACACCTTC. Translating gives CAGTVWNYGYTF.

The V call is TRBV2, the J call TRBJ1-5; TRBD1 matches at 9 bases. There are 17 residues in the CDR3. Losses at the gene ends were 4 bases for V and 5 bases for J; bases not matched to a gene: 12. Germline V gene data show CDR1 as SNHLY and CDR2 as FYNNEI. The CDR3, as DNA: TGTGCCAGCAGTGGCCGGGACAGGGCGGGTGGGGATCAGCCCCAGCATTTT. Translated: CASSGRDRAGGDQPQHF.

This clone has a handful of counts. This chain connects TRBV4-2 to TRBJ2-1; 8 nucleotides line up with TRBD2. The CDR3 totals 15 residues. Germline V gene data show CDR1 as LGHNA and CDR2 as YNFKEQ. Trimming removed 0 bases from V and 6 bases from J; junction bases left unmatched: 4. The CDR3 nucleotides read TGTGCCAGCAGCCAAGATACCGGGGGGGCCAATGAGCAGTTCTTC. Translating gives CASSQDTGGANEQFF.

This clone has more than one count but fewer than ten. This rearrangement joins TRBV6-6 to TRBJ2-1; 9 nucleotides match TRBD2. Trimming took 2 bases from V and 10 from J; bases not matched to a gene: 12. The CDR3 is 16 amino acids. Per germline, CDR1 MNHNY and CDR2 SVGAGI (reference sequence). CDR3 DNA sequence: TGTGCCAGCAGTTACCAGGACTCAGCGGGAGGAGGAGAGCAGTTCTTC. Translated, it gives CASSYQDSAGGGEQFF.

This clone was seen a few times. The chain has TRBV5-5 and TRBJ2-7, with D perhaps matching TRBD1 (5 bases). The V gene's germline CDR1 is SGHKS and CDR2 YYEKEE (reference sequence). Deletions cut 4 bases from V and 2 bases from J, with 22 bases between. The CDR3 sequence is 17 residues long. The CDR3 spells CASSPRLGGQGTYEQYF. As DNA, the CDR3 is TGTGCCAGCAGCCCACGGCTTGGTGGTCAGGGAACCTACGAGCAGTACTTC.

The chain recombines TRBV4-2 with TRBJ1-1; D remains ambiguous. V was trimmed by 2 bases and J by 1 base, leaving 11 bases between them. This CDR3 is built from 15 residues. Germline loops: CDR1 LGHNA, CDR2 YNFKEQ. CDR3 DNA: TGTGCCAGCAGCCAAAGCTGGCCAGGGAACACTGAAGCTTTCTTT. It yields the protein CASSQSWPGNTEAFF.

V and J are TRBV7-7 and TRBJ2-3; perhaps TRBD2 as D (6 bases). Germline V CDR1 and CDR2: SSHAT, FNYEAQ (reference sequence). This CDR3 has 13 amino acids. Trimming took 5 bases from V and 3 from J, leaving 9 bases between them. CDR3 DNA sequence: TGTGCCAGCAGCGCGGGGCTGACAGATACGCAGTATTTT. Translated: CASSAGLTDTQYF.

This chain connects TRBV11-2 to TRBJ1-1; TRBD1 might be the D (6 bases). The CDR3 extends over 16 amino acids. V was clipped by 0 bases and J by 2 bases, with 13 bases between them. Germline V gene data show CDR1 as SGHAT and CDR2 as FQNNGV. Here the CDR3 DNA reads TGTGCCAGCAGCTTAGATGCATGGGGGCGCAACACTGAAGCTTTCTTT. As protein: CASSLDAWGRNTEAFF.

This clone came up a few times. This chain joins TRBV6-5 and TRBJ2-7; D call uncertain. CDR1 is MNHEY, CDR2 SVGAGI, per germline. This CDR3 contains 13 residues. V was cut by 6 bases and J by 1 base, with 10 bases left in between. The CDR3 reads CASRERPSYEQYF. The CDR3 bases are TGTGCCAGCAGAGAGAGGCCTTCCTACGAGCAGTACTTC.

As concerns this clone: Other DNA sequences in the sample encode the same CDR3. The chain uses TRBV29-1 and TRBJ1-1; D gene uncertain. The V gene lost 4 bases and the J gene lost 4 bases, with 10 bases spanning the gap. Germline V gives CDR1 SQVTM, CDR2 ANQGSEA. The CDR3 runs to 12 residues. This CDR3 is CSVVSPGTEAFF. The CDR3 DNA follows: TGCAGCGTTGTATCCCCGGGCACTGAAGCTTTCTTT. Full variable domain (remainder filled in from reference TRBV29-1 and TRBJ1-1): SAVISQKPSRDICQRGTSLTIQCQVDSQVTMMFWYRQQPGQSLTLIATANQGSEATYESGFVIDKFPISRPNLTFSTLTVSNMSPEDSSIYLCSVVSPGTEAFFGQGTRLTVV.

This clone was seen a few times. The chain couples TRBV28 to TRBJ2-7, with D possibly matching TRBD1 (6 bases). CDR1 and CDR2 from the germline V gene are MDHEN and SYDVKM. The ends were cut back, 10 bases at V and 1 base at J, with 23 bases in the middle. This CDR3 has 16 residues. CDR3 in amino acids: CATQGLAGFGSYEQYF. CDR3 sequence (DNA): TGTGCCACACAGGGCCTAGCAGGATTCGGTTCCTACGAGCAGTACTTC.

This chain links TRBV2 with TRBJ1-2; TRBD1 agrees at 7 bases. The J segment lost 3 bases and the V segment lost 6 bases, leaving 16 bases of the junction unmatched. The CDR3 spans 17 residues. The germline V gene has CDR1 SNHLY and CDR2 FYNNEI. The CDR3 sequence: CASRGGQIDPRHYGYTF. The CDR3 coding sequence is TGTGCCAGCAGGGGGGGACAGATAGATCCCCGACACTATGGCTACACCTTC.

The chain recombines TRBV6-6 with TRBJ1-5, with no clear D. This CDR3 contains 14 residues. Germline V CDR1 and CDR2: MNHNY, SVGAGI (reference sequence). Trimming cost V 0 bases and J 6 bases, with 9 bases left between them. CDR3 protein: CASSYSQLGQPQHF. The CDR3 coding sequence is TGTGCCAGCAGTTACTCACAGTTAGGTCAGCCCCAGCATTTT.

The chain carries TRBV4-1 and TRBJ1-2; D is possibly TRBD1 (5 bases). Trimming left V 0 bases short and J 8 bases short, with 10 bases between. This CDR3 is built from 13 residues. Germline CDR1 MGHRA, CDR2 YSYEKL. The chain's CDR3 is CASSQDGGVGYTF. The DNA for the CDR3 is TGCGCCAGCAGCCAAGATGGGGGGGTCGGCTACACCTTC.

The sample holds a few counts of this clone. CDR3 residues: CASSVGRGAPYEQYF. The CDR3 nucleotides read TGTGCCAGCAGCGTAGGACGCGGGGCCCCCTACGAGCAGTACTTC. This chain uses TRBV9 with TRBJ2-7, with D tentatively TRBD2 (6 bases). Germline loops: CDR1 SGDLS, CDR2 YYNGEE. V lost 0 bases and J lost 2, with 12 bases in between. CDR3 length: 15 residues.

The chain couples TRBV28 to TRBJ2-5, with 11 positions matching TRBD2. The germline CDR1 and CDR2 sequences are MDHEN and SYDVKM. V shed 3 bases, J shed 5 bases, and the junction held 5 bases outside the gene matches. The CDR3 runs to 15 residues. The CDR3 region is CASSLLAGGRETQYF. In DNA, the CDR3 is TGTGCCAGCAGTTTGCTAGCGGGGGGCAGGGAGACCCAGTACTTC.

The CDR3 is CASSPLAGVGNEQFF. The CDR3 DNA reads as TGCGCCAGCAGCCCGTTAGCGGGAGTGGGGAATGAGCAGTTCTTC. The genes are TRBV5-1 and TRBJ2-1; 9 bases line up with TRBD2. Trimming cost V 4 bases and J 7 bases; bases outside gene matches: 9. Germline assignment: CDR1 SGHRS and CDR2 YFSETQ. This CDR3 spans 15 amino acids.

There are a few counts of this clone. The chain employs TRBV28 and TRBJ1-5; no reliable D call. Germline V CDR1 and CDR2: MDHEN, SYDVKM. The V end was cut by 4 bases, the J end by 4 bases, with 11 bases between. The CDR3 has 14 amino acids. CDR3 coding DNA: TGTGCCAGCAGTTCAGGAGGCAGTAATCAGCCCCAGCATTTT. Protein: CASSSGGSNQPQHF.

The chain is built from TRBV10-3 and TRBJ2-3; TRBD2 matches 9 bases. J gave up 3 bases and V 10 bases, and 5 bases lay outside the gene matches. The CDR3 sequence is 13 residues long. Per the germline V gene, CDR1 is ENHRY and CDR2 is SYGVKD. In nucleotides, the CDR3 is TGTGCCACTCCGCTAGCGGGGACAGATACGCAGTATTTT. It encodes CATPLAGTDTQYF.

A few counts support this clone. The chain carries TRBV5-4 and TRBJ2-3; 10 positions agree with TRBD2. Per germline, CDR1 SGHNT and CDR2 YYREEE (reference sequence). V trimming: 4 bases; J trimming: 3 bases; junction bases outside the gene matches: 11. CDR3 length equals 17 residues. The CDR3 loop reads CASSQVSGGDSTDTQYF. The CDR3, as DNA: TGTGCCAGCAGCCAGGTCAGCGGGGGGGATAGTACAGATACGCAGTATTTT.

This chain connects TRBV10-3 to TRBJ2-1; 14 nucleotides line up with TRBD2. Germline-derived CDR1 and CDR2 are ENHRY and SYGVKD. The junction had 4 bases not matched to a gene; V was cut back by 4 bases and J by 8 bases. CDR3 length: 15 amino acids. The CDR3 protein is CAISGGLAGDHEQFF. The CDR3 DNA sequence: TGTGCCATCAGTGGGGGACTAGCGGGAGACCATGAGCAGTTCTTC.

The chain is built from TRBV5-5 and TRBJ2-1; TRBD2 matches at 9 bases. V shed 4 bases, J shed 6 bases, and the junction held 20 bases outside the gene matches. The CDR3 is made up of 19 amino acids. Germline V gives CDR1 SGHKS, CDR2 YYEKEE (reference sequence). This CDR3 reads CASSTGVLGLAFMGNEQFF. Written as DNA, the CDR3 is TGTGCCAGCAGCACGGGGGTACTGGGACTAGCATTCATGGGCAATGAGCAGTTCTTC.